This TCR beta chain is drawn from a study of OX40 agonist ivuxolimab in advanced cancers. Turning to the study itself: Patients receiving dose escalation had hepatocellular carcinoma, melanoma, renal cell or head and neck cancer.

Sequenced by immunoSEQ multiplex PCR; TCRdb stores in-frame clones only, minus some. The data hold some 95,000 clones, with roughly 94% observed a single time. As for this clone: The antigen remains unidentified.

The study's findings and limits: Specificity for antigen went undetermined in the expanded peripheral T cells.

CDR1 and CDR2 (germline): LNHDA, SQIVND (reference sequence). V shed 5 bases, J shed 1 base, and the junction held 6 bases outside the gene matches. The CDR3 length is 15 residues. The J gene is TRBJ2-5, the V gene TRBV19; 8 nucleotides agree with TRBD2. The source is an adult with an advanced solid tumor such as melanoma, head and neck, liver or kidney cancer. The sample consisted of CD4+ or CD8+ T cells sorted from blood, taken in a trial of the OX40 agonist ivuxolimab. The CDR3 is CASSVTGGAQETQYF. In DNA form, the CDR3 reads TGTGCCAGTAGTGTTACGGGAGGGGCCCAAGAGACCCAGTACTTC.